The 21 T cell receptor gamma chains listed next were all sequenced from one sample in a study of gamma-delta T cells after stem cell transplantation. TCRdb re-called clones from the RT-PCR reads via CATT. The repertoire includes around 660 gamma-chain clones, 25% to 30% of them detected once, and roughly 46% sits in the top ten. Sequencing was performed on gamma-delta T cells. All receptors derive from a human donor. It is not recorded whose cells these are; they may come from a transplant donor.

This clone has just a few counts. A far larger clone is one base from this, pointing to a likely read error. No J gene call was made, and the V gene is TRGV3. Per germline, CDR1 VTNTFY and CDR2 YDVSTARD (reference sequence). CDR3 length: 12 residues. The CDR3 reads CATWDVGYKELF. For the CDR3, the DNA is TGTGCCACCTGGGACGTTGGTTATAAGGAACTCTTT.

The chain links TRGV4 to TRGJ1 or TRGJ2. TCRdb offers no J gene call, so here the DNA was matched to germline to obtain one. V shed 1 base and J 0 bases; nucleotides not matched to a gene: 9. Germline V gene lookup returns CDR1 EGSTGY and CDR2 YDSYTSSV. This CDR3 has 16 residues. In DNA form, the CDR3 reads TGTGCCACCTGGGATGGTCCTTCTAAGAATTATTATAAGAAACTCTTT. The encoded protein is CATWDGPSKNYYKKLF.

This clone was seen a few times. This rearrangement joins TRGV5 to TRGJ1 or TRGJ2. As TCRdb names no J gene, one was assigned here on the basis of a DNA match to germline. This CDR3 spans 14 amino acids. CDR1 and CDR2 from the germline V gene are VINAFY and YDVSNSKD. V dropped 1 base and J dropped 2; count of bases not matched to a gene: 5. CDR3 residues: CATWDRTDYYKKLF. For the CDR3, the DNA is TGTGCCACCTGGGACAGAACCGATTATTATAAGAAACTCTTT.

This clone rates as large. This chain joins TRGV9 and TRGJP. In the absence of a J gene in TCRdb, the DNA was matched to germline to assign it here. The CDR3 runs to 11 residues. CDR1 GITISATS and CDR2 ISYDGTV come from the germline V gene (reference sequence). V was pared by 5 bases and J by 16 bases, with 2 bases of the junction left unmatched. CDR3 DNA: TGTGCCTTGTGGGTAAAAAAAATCAAGGTATTT. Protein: CALWVKKIKVF.

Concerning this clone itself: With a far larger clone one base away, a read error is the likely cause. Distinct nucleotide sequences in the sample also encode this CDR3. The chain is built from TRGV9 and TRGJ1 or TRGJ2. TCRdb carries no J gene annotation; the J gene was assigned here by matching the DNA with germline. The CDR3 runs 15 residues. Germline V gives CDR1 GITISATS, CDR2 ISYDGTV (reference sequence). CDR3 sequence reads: CALWEVQTLHYKKLF. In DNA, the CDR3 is TGCGCCTTGTGGGAGGTGCAAACCCTGCATTATAAGAAACTCTTT.

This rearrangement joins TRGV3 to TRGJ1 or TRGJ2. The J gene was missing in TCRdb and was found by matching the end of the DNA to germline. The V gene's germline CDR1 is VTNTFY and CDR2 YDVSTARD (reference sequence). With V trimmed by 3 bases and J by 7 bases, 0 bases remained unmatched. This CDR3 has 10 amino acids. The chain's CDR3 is CATWDYKKLF. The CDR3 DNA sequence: TGTGCCACCTGGGACTATAAGAAACTCTTT.

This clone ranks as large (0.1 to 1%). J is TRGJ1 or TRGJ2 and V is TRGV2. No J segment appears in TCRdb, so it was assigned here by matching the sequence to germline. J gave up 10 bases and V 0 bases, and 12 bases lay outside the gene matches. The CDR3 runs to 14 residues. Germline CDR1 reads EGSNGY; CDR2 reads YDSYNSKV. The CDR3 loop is CATWDGRQMRKKLF. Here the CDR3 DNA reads TGTGCCACCTGGGACGGGCGGCAAATGAGGAAGAAACTCTTT.

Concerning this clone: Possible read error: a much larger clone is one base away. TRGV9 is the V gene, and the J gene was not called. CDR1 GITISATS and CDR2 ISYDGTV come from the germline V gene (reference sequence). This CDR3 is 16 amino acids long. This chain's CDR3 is CALWEVMELGKKIEVF. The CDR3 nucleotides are TGTGCCTTGTGGGAGGTGATGGAGTTGGGCAAAAAAATCGAGGTATTT.

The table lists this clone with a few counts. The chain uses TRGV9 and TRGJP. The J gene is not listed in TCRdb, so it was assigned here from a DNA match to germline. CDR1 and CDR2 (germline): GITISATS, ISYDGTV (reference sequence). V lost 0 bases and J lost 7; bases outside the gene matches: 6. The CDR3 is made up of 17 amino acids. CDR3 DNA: TGTGCCTTGTGGGAGGTGCTCGGGGAGTTGGGCAAAAAAATCAAGGTATTT. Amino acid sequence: CALWEVLGELGKKIKVF.

Written as DNA, the CDR3 is TGTGCCTTGTGGGAGGTCAATGGGTTGGGCAAAAAAATCAAGGTATTT. Translating gives CALWEVNGLGKKIKVF. The chain employs TRGV9 and TRGJP. TCRdb records no J gene; here it was assigned by comparing the DNA to germline. This CDR3 is built from 16 residues. The ends lost 1 base at V and 9 bases at J; junction bases unmatched: 6. Germline lookup yields CDR1 GITISATS and CDR2 ISYDGTV (reference sequence).

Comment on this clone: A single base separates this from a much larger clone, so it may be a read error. The DNA of the CDR3 is TGTGCCTTGCGGGACCCCCTGGAGTTGGGCAAAAAAATCAAGGTATTT. Translated: CALRDPLELGKKIKVF. The gene calls are TRGV9 and TRGJP. TCRdb gives no J gene; it was assigned here by matching the DNA to germline. Germline V CDR1 and CDR2: GITISATS, ISYDGTV (reference sequence). This CDR3 comprises 16 residues.

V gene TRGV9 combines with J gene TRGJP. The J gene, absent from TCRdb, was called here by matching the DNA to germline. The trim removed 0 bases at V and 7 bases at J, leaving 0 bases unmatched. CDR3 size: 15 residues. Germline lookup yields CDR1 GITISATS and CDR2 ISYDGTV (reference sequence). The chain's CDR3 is CALWEVELGKKIKVF. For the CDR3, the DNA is TGTGCCTTGTGGGAGGTGGAGTTGGGCAAAAAAATCAAGGTATTT.

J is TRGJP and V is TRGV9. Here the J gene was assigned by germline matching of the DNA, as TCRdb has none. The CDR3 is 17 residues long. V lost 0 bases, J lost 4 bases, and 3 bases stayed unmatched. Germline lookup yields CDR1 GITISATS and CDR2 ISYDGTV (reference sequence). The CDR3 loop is CALWEVHQELGKKIKVF. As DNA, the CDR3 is TGTGCCTTGTGGGAGGTGCATCAAGAGTTGGGCAAAAAAATCAAGGTATTT.

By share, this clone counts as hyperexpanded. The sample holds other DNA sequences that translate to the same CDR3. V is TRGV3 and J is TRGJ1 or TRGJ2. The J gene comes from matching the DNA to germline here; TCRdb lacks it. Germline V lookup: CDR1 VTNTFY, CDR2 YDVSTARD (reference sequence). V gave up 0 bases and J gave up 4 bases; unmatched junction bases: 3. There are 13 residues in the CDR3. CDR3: CATWDRLYYKKLF. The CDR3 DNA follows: TGTGCCACCTGGGACAGGCTCTATTATAAGAAACTCTTT.

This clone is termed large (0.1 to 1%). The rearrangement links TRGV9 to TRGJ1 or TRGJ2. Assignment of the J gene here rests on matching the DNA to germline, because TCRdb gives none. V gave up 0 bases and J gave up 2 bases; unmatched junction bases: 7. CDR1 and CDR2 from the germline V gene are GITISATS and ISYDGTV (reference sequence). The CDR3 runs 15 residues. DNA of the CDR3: TGTGCCTTGTGGGAGGTGCACGACCATTATTATAAGAAACTCTTT. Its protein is CALWEVHDHYYKKLF.

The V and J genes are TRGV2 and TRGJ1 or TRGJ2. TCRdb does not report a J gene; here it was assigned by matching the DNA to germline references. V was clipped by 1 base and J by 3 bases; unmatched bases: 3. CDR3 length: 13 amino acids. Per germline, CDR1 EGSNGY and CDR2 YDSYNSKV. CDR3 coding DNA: TGTGCCACCTGGGACGGACCTTATTATAAGAAACTCTTT. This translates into CATWDGPYYKKLF.

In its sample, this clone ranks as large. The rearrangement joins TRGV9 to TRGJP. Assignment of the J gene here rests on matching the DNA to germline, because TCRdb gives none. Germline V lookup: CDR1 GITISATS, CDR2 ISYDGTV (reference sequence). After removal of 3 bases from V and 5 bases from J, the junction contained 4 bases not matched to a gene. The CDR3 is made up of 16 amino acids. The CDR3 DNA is TGTGCCTTGTGGGAGTTGGAAGAGTTGGGCAAAAAAATCAAGGTATTT. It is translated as CALWELEELGKKIKVF.

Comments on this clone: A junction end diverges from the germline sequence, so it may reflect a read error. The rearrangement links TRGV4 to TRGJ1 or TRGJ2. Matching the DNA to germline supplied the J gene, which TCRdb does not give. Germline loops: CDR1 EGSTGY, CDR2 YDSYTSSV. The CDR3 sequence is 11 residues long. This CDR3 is CATWDVYRKLF. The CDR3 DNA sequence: TGTGCCACCTGGGATGTTTATAGGAAACTCTTT.

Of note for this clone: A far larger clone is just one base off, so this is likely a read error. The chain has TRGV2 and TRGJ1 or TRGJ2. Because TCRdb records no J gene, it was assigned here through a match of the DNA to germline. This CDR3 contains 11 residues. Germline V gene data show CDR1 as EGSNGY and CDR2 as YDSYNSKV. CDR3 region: CATRDGLRKLF. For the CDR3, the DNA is TGTGCCACCCGGGACGGGCTGAGGAAACTCTTT.

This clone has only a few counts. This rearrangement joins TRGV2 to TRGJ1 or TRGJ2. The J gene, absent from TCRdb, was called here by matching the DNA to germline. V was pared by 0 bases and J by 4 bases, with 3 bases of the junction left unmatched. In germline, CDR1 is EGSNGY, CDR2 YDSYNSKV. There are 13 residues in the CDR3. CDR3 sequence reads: CATWDGQYYKKLF. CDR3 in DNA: TGTGCCACCTGGGACGGGCAATATTATAAGAAACTCTTT.

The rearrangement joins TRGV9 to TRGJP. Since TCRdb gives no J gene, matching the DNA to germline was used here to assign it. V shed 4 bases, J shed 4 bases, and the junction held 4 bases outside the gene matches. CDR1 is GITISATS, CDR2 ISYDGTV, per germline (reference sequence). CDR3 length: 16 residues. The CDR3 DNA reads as TGTGCCTTGTGGGACTACCAAGAGTTGGGCAAAAAAATCAAGGTATTT. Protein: CALWDYQELGKKIKVF.